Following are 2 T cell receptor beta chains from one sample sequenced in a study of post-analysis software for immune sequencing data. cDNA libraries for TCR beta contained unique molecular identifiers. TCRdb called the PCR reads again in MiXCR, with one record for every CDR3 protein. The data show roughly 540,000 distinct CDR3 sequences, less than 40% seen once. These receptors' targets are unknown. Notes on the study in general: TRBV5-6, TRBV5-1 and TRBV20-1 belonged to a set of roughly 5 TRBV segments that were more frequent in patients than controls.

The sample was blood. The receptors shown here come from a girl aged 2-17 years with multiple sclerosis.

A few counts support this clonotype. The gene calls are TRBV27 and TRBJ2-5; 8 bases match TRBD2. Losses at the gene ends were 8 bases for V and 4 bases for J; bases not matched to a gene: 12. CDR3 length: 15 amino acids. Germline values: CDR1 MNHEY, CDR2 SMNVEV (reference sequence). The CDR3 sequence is CASSQSGGRGETQYF. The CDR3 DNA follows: TGTGCCAGCTCTCAAAGCGGGGGTCGGGGAGAGACCCAGTACTTC.

In DNA, the CDR3 is TGTGCCAGCAGCCCCACTAGCGGGGTTGGTGCGACCCAGTACTTC. It is translated as CASSPTSGVGATQYF. The V gene is TRBV7-3, the J gene TRBJ2-5; 10 positions match TRBD2. Trimming removed 5 bases from V and 7 bases from J; junction bases left unmatched: 10. The germline gives CDR1 SGHTA, CDR2 FQGTGA. The CDR3 has 15 residues. Full variable domain (rest looked up from reference TRBV7-3 and TRBJ2-5): GAGVSQTPSNKVTEKGKYVELRCDPISGHTALYWYRQSLGQGPEFLIYFQGTGAADDSGLPNDRFFAVRPEGSVSTLKIQRTERGDSAVYLCASSPTSGVGATQYFGPGTRLLVL.